This entry describes one TCR beta chain. This clone's antigen is unknown. It has no much larger one-base neighbor in the sample; base qualities were not kept. V is cut by 11 bases and J by 5 bases, and the space between the germline ends is 10 bases. The CDR3, from cysteine to phenylalanine, totals 11 residues. Only the CDR3 portion is preserved as DNA: 33 bases, with reading frame beginning at the first base. The germline V gene specifies ENHRY as CDR1 and SYGVKD as CDR2. Using the deep immunoSEQ assay, TCR CDR3 regions were amplified from genomic DNA by multiplex PCR. Genomic DNA extracted from each cell subset was distributed evenly over all wells of several immunoSEQ 96-well plates, and each plate served as one replicate. For sorted subsets, each replicate PCR was loaded with 200 to 250 ng genomic DNA, equivalent to 30,000 or so T cell genomes. The purified libraries were quantified using a Qubit 3.0 fluorometer, sized with a Bioanalyzer 2100, and then quantified again using the KAPA Library Quantification kit. Each immunoSEQ 96-well plate was sequenced on its own single-read 150-cycle Illumina NextSeq 550 flow cell. The study's own analysis went as follows. Because the immunoSEQ output included only junctional sequences and no quality scores, the filtering could not be the same as the filtering used for full-length reads. To assign V/J genes and CDR3, sequences were annotated using PyIR, a Python wrapper for IgBLAST v1.9, with IMGT germline references. Reads were filtered out if the reads had weak V/J assignments (E-value above 1e-6), no CDR3, stop codons, out-of-frame junctions, or ambiguous translated residues. A V3J clonotype was defined by an identical inferred V gene, J gene, and CDR3 amino acid sequence. Percentage overlap between repertoires was calculated by dividing the number of shared unique clonotypes by the size of the smaller repertoire. RTK rarefaction, the Chao1 estimator, and Recon v2.1 estimates of unobserved clonotypes were used to assess repertoire richness. Generation probabilities were computed with OLGA for all TCRbeta clonotypes obtained by the gDNA method from a few donors. What TCRdb holds here is the immuneACCESS table cut down to in-frame rearrangements. Part of the clones is not present; checked against another copy, under half of the missing clones reflect an unresolved V gene, and the others are unexplained. The V and J calls and clone size come from that table; D and trimming were worked out from the DNA. A total of about 1.5 million clones appear in this sample, around 95% of them only once. The ten most abundant clones make up 1% to 1.5% of the sample.

The sample is drawn from a study of shared clonotypes between healthy human individuals (dated by TCRdb to 2018 to 2020). Regarding the study in general: Three men and two women, aged 18 to 49 years, made up the cohort. Between about 0.85 and 8.9 billion PBMCs per donor were obtained by leukapheresis. To increase sequencing depth and limit assay-specific biases, different laboratories used diverse techniques to prepare libraries and sequence TCR repertoires. To estimate repertoire size and how much clonotype sharing occurs between individuals, the study deeply sequenced the blood TCR repertoires of five or six healthy adults. For each donor, CD4 naive and CD4 memory were each run on three plates, CD8 naive on two plates, and CD8 memory on one plate.

General study outcomes and caveats: Because the study included a small number of donors, the genetic and exposure-history diversity represented was limited. Across four donors, approximately 5% of naive CD4, approximately 4% of naive CD8, approximately 2.5% of memory CD4, and over 0.35% of memory CD8 clonotypes were shared. Rarefaction of sorted-subset datasets indicated incomplete sequencing despite the large sequencing depth. Sampling was restricted to blood, and TCR repertoires in tissues likely differ from the TCR repertoires found in blood. Compared with non-shared clonotypes, clonotypes shared by all four sorted-subset donors had higher generation probabilities. Larger estimated clonotype richness was generally found for naive subsets than for memory subsets. Pairwise subsampling indicated that sequencing depth was expected to affect the degree of clonotype sharing among donors.

The donors were healthy, HIV-negative adults with no recently reported acute infections or vaccinations. Every donor was a Caucasian adult residing in Nashville, Tennessee, USA. CD4+ T cells were enriched through magnetic negative selection, after which naive cells were positively selected on CD45RA and the remaining negative fraction served as the memory subset. Blood was collected by leukapheresis, and PBMCs were isolated by Ficoll-Histopaque density gradient centrifugation and then cryopreserved in liquid nitrogen vapor phase. Analytical flow cytometry was used to check the purity and quantity of each magnetically sorted T cell population. From each sorted fraction, genomic DNA was isolated and quantified by UV absorbance on a Nanodrop 2000c.

This chain joins TRBV10-3 to TRBJ2-1; TRBD2 is possibly the D segment (6 matching bases). What was sequenced was naive CD4+ T cells sorted from blood. This specimen's cell subset or site label, per the study, means: CD45RA+ positively selected. This receptor was identified in a man aged 30 to 39 in good health. CDR3 loop: CAGGLNNEQFF. The nucleotide sequence is given as TGTGCCGGAGGACTAAACAATGAGCAGTTCTTC.